This T cell receptor beta chain was documented in a study of beta chain features in type 1 diabetes. Study-wide results and limits: Type 1 diabetes patients had moderately but significantly shorter TCRB CDR3s in all four CD4+ subsets. The study notes PCR might favor shorter templates equally in patients and controls. More deletions and fewer insertions at VDJ junctions were found in patients with type 1 diabetes.

The sequenced template was cDNA made from the entire isolated RNA. Measured with immunoSEQ multiplex PCR; TCRdb has only the in-frame clones, and not every one. The sample yields 250,000 to 300,000 clones, roughly a quarter seen once. About this clone itself: Its antigen is not known.

The receptor was derived from a young woman with type 1 diabetes. Sample: naive CD4+ T cells from blood.

The CDR3 loop is CASSLGLPYNEQFF. Written as DNA, the CDR3 is TGCGCCAGCAGCTTGGGACTACCATACAATGAGCAGTTCTTC. This chain links TRBV5-1 with TRBJ2-1, with D possibly TRBD2 on 5 matching bases. There are 14 residues in the CDR3. CDR1 is SGHRS, CDR2 YFSETQ, per germline. V lost 0 bases, J lost 4 bases, and 8 bases lay in between.